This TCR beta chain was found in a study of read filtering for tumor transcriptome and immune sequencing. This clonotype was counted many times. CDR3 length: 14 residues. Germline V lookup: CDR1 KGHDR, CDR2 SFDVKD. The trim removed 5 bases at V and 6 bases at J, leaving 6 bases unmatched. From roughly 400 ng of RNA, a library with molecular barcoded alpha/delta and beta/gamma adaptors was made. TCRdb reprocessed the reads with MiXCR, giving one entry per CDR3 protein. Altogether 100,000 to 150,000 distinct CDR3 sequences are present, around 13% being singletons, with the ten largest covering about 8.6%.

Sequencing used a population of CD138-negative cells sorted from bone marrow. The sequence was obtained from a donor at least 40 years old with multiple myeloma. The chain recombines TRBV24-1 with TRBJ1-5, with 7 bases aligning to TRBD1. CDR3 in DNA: TGTGCCACCAGTGGACAGGGATCGGGTCAGCCCCAGCATTTT. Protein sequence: CATSGQGSGQPQHF.